This T cell receptor (beta chain) came from a study of T cells in Graves' hyperthyroidism and ophthalmopathy. Study-level information: At initial diagnosis, before any treatment had begun, peripheral blood was obtained. Points from the study as a whole: The model forecast ophthalmopathy, anticipating it by a median 6.5 months before onset.

The source material, RNA transcripts, was used to amplify TCR beta CDR3 regions. RT-PCR in the first round (using the HTBI primer set) targeted the TCR CDR3. TCRdb redid the calling of the multiplex PCR reads with MiXCR, one entry per CDR3 protein. The data contain approximately 740,000 distinct CDR3 sequences, around 15% of them singletons. This clonotype was counted ten times or more. Its target is not known. Diagnosis of hyperthyroidism was new in patients aged 18 to 65, and its duration was under 2 months. Pregnant or lactating patients were excluded, as were those with uncontrolled infection or other autoimmune disease. CDR1 and CDR2 (germline): SGHTA, FQGTGA. The CDR3 contains 13 residues. The V and J ends lost 5 bases and 1 base respectively, with 8 bases between them.

The chain employs TRBV7-3 and TRBJ1-1; D is unclear. This receptor was taken from a woman between 18 and 29 years old with Graves' hyperthyroidism. The sample consisted of blood. For the CDR3, the DNA is TGTGCCAGCAGCCGCGGTAAGAACACTGAAGCTTTCTTT. This codes for CASSRGKNTEAFF.